The 6 T cell receptor beta chains in this list originate from one sample, sequenced in a study of cytotoxic CD8 clonotypes in ibrutinib-treated CLL. Produced via immunoSEQ multiplex PCR; TCRdb's table is partial and in-frame only. The sample includes 45,000 to 60,000 clones, 55% to 65% of them seen just once. The input for sequencing was PBMCs, taken after 24 months of ibrutinib treatment. Receptor source: a human donor with chronic lymphocytic leukemia.

The V and J genes are TRBV19 and TRBJ2-1; tentatively, D is TRBD2 (5 bases). The CDR3 runs to 12 residues. V was shortened by 5 bases and J by 12 bases, with 14 bases between the two germline ends. The germline V gene encodes CDR1 LNHDA and CDR2 SQIVND (reference sequence). For the CDR3, the DNA is TGTGCCAGTAGTCCCGGACTCGGTGGGCAGTTCTTC. Its protein is CASSPGLGGQFF.

The genes are TRBV6-5 and TRBJ2-3; D unresolved. Deletions cut 8 bases from V and 4 bases from J, with 16 bases between. Germline V gene data show CDR1 as MNHEY and CDR2 as SVGAGI. The length of the CDR3 is 14 residues. The CDR3 sequence is CASGELTGPDTQYF. The CDR3 nucleotides are TGTGCCAGCGGAGAGTTGACGGGCCCAGATACGCAGTATTTT.

This chain uses TRBV9 with TRBJ2-3; possibly TRBD1 for D (5 bases). The germline gives CDR1 SGDLS, CDR2 YYNGEE. The CDR3 covers 16 residues. Deletions cut 0 bases from V and 2 bases from J, with 13 bases between. The CDR3 DNA follows: TGTGCCAGCAGCGTAGGGGGCTCAGGCATCACAGATACGCAGTATTTT. This codes for CASSVGGSGITDTQYF.

J is TRBJ2-7 and V is TRBV28; 7 bases match TRBD1. The CDR3 spans 14 residues. V gave up 6 bases and J gave up 2 bases; unmatched junction bases: 7. Germline loops: CDR1 MDHEN, CDR2 SYDVKM. This chain's CDR3 is CASSLRQGTYEQYV. CDR3 bases: TGTGCCAGCAGCCTAAGACAGGGAACCTACGAGCAGTACGTC.

This clone was seen a few times. The chain couples TRBV5-4 to TRBJ2-2; weak D call: TRBD2 (6 bases). V was shortened by 0 bases and J by 1 base, with 7 bases between the two germline ends. CDR1 is SGHNT and CDR2 is YYREEE in the germline V gene (reference sequence). The CDR3 consists of 15 residues. The CDR3 sequence: CASSLAGGNTGELFF. As DNA, the CDR3 is TGTGCCAGCAGCTTGGCCGGGGGGAACACCGGGGAGCTGTTTTTT.

The chain recombines TRBV27 with TRBJ1-2; D may be TRBD1 (5 bases). This CDR3 region has 16 residues. CDR1 and CDR2 from the germline V gene are MNHEY and SMNVEV (reference sequence). With 5 bases removed from V and 4 bases from J, the gap between germline ends came to 20 bases. The CDR3 DNA sequence: TGTGCCAGCAGTACCTCGGGGGTAGGGTTCACCTATGGCTACACCTTC. Its protein is CASSTSGVGFTYGYTF.